The 25 T cell receptor beta chains given below trace back to one sample, sequenced in a study of blood T cell repertoires in COVID-19. Sequencing used immunoSEQ multiplex PCR; TCRdb keeps in-frame clones, though not all of them. The sample holds about 210,000 clones; around 86% are singletons and the top ten take 3% to 4%. The specimen sequenced was PBMCs or T cells enriched from blood (not recorded which). The receptor source for this set is a woman between 40 and 55 years old with acute COVID-19.

This chain connects TRBV6-4 to TRBJ1-6; no reliable D call. Trimming pared 6 bases from V and 6 bases from J, leaving 18 bases between. This CDR3 contains 16 residues. Germline assignment: CDR1 MRHNA and CDR2 SNTAGT. In DNA form, the CDR3 reads TGTGCCAGCAGGCTCACGTCCGAGGGCTTTAATTCACCCCTCCACTTT. This gives the protein CASRLTSEGFNSPLHF.

This sequence joins TRBV6-5 and TRBJ1-1, with D maybe TRBD1 (5 bases). CDR1 is MNHEY and CDR2 is SVGAGI in the germline V gene. Trimming shortened V by 6 bases and J by 7 bases, and 9 bases separated the two germline ends. CDR3 size: 11 residues. This CDR3 is CASRGEGEAFF. The CDR3 nucleotides read TGTGCCAGCAGGGGGGAGGGTGAAGCTTTCTTT.

The chain has TRBV27 and TRBJ2-7; 7 bases line up with TRBD1. The CDR3 extends over 14 amino acids. The germline V gene has CDR1 MNHEY and CDR2 SMNVEV (reference sequence). V was clipped by 4 bases and J by 2 bases; unmatched bases: 5. The DNA for the CDR3 is TGTGCCAGCAGTTCCCGACAGGGAACCTACGAGCAGTACTTC. Protein: CASSSRQGTYEQYF.

This chain connects TRBV5-1 to TRBJ2-1; 12 nucleotides match TRBD2. V shed 3 bases and J 0 bases; nucleotides not matched to a gene: 7. CDR1 is SGHRS and CDR2 is YFSETQ in the germline V gene. There are 18 residues in the CDR3. The CDR3 reads CASSSGTSGLLSYNEQFF. The CDR3 DNA sequence: TGCGCCAGCAGCTCCGGGACTAGCGGGCTACTCTCCTACAATGAGCAGTTCTTC.

This clone occurred a few times. This sequence joins TRBV2 and TRBJ1-4; 7 bases fit TRBD1. CDR3 length equals 14 residues. CDR1 SNHLY and CDR2 FYNNEI come from the germline V gene. Trimming took 7 bases from V and 5 from J; bases not matched to a gene: 7. CDR3 nucleotide sequence: TGTGCCAGCAAAGGGGACAGCTCAAATGAAAAACTGTTTTTT. This sequence encodes CASKGDSSNEKLFF.

The chain employs TRBV10-2 and TRBJ1-1, with 7 nucleotides matching TRBD1. Germline V gene sequence: CDR1 WSHSY, CDR2 SAAADI. Trimming at V came to 6 bases and at J to 5 bases, leaving 9 bases not matched to a gene. The CDR3 contains 14 residues. Here the CDR3 DNA reads TGCGCCAGCAGCGACAGGGCCTCGGGGACTGAAGCTTTCTTT. Translating it yields CASSDRASGTEAFF.

V usage is TRBV7-2 and J usage is TRBJ2-1, with D perhaps matching TRBD2 (5 bases). This CDR3 region has 11 residues. Trimming pared 4 bases from V and 9 bases from J, leaving 7 bases between. Per the germline V gene, CDR1 is SGHTA and CDR2 is FQGNSA. The CDR3 bases are TGTGCCAGCAGCTCGGGAATTGAGCAGTTCTTC. Protein product: CASSSGIEQFF.

The rearrangement uses TRBV7-3 and TRBJ2-6; D is possibly TRBD1 (6 bases). Trimming stripped 4 bases from V and 3 bases from J, with 10 bases between. Germline CDR1 and CDR2: SGHTA and FQGTGA. CDR3 length equals 15 residues. CDR3 region: CASSSYRVGANVLTF. The CDR3 DNA reads TGTGCCAGCAGCTCGTACAGGGTTGGGGCCAACGTCCTGACTTTC.

The chain is built from TRBV10-3 and TRBJ2-1, with unresolved D. This CDR3 spans 14 amino acids. The germline V gene has CDR1 ENHRY and CDR2 SYGVKD. Trimming pared 5 bases from V and 3 bases from J, leaving 11 bases between. CDR3 in DNA: TGTGCCATCAGTCTAGTTTCGGACTACAATGAGCAGTTCTTC. As protein: CAISLVSDYNEQFF.

The chain is built from TRBV28 and TRBJ1-5; TRBD1 agrees at 9 bases. Germline assignment: CDR1 MDHEN and CDR2 SYDVKM. This CDR3 region has 17 residues. Trimming at V came to 3 bases and at J to 4 bases, leaving 10 bases not matched to a gene. The CDR3 is CASSFPKGQGGNQPQHF. The CDR3 DNA sequence: TGTGCCAGCAGTTTCCCCAAGGGACAGGGTGGGAATCAGCCCCAGCATTTT.

J is TRBJ2-1 and V is TRBV7-2, with D possibly TRBD2 on 6 matching bases. This CDR3 region has 17 residues. The ends were cut back, 0 bases at V and 1 base at J, with 13 bases in the middle. Per the germline V gene, CDR1 is SGHTA and CDR2 is FQGNSA. This CDR3 is CASSLAVGGGSYNEQFF. CDR3 bases: TGTGCCAGCAGCTTAGCCGTGGGAGGTGGGTCCTACAATGAGCAGTTCTTC.

This clone was observed a handful of times. This chain uses TRBV9 with TRBJ2-3; no definite D call. Germline values: CDR1 SGDLS, CDR2 YYNGEE. Trimming removed 0 bases at V and 6 bases at J, with 5 bases between. The CDR3 covers 12 residues. The CDR3 DNA sequence: TGTGCCAGCAGCGTAGCTACGGATACGCAGTATTTT. It translates to CASSVATDTQYF.

V usage is TRBV7-2 and J usage is TRBJ1-6; D possibly corresponds to TRBD1 (5 bases). Germline CDR1 and CDR2: SGHTA and FQGNSA. Trimming removed 0 bases at V and 7 bases at J, with 13 bases between. This CDR3 contains 16 residues. CDR3 loop: CASSLALQVRNSPLHF. The CDR3 DNA is TGTGCCAGCAGCTTAGCGCTACAGGTCCGGAATTCACCCCTCCACTTT.

This chain uses TRBV7-8 with TRBJ2-7, with 14 bases matching TRBD2. The germline V gene encodes CDR1 SGHVS and CDR2 FQNEAQ. Germline trimming cut 6 bases from V and 5 bases from J; bases unmatched to any gene: 9. The CDR3 has 16 residues. CDR3 coding DNA: TGTGCCAGCAGTCCTATCGCGACTAGCGGGAGGGACGAGCAGTACTTC. Its protein is CASSPIATSGRDEQYF.

The J gene is TRBJ2-1, the V gene TRBV7-6; D is possibly TRBD1 (5 bases). Germline values: CDR1 SGHVS, CDR2 FNYEAQ. V lost 5 bases to trimming and J lost 4 bases, with 9 bases between them. The CDR3 sequence is 13 residues long. This CDR3 reads CASSLDRYNEQFF. The CDR3 DNA sequence: TGTGCCAGCAGCCTAGACAGATACAATGAGCAGTTCTTC.

This clone was detected only a few times. The genes are TRBV9 and TRBJ2-5, with 12 bases fitting TRBD2. Trimming removed 4 bases from V and 2 bases from J; junction bases left unmatched: 6. The CDR3 is made up of 16 amino acids. Germline CDR1 reads SGDLS; CDR2 reads YYNGEE. CDR3 loop: CASSPRLAGEQETQYF. The CDR3 coding sequence is TGTGCCAGCAGCCCTCGACTAGCGGGAGAACAAGAGACCCAGTACTTC.

The V call is TRBV5-1, the J call TRBJ2-3, with 9 bases fitting TRBD2. The CDR3 has 16 amino acids. The junction had 8 bases not matched to a gene; V was cut back by 0 bases and J by 6 bases. Looked up from germline, CDR1 is SGHRS and CDR2 is YFSETQ. The CDR3 DNA reads as TGCGCCAGCAGCTTGGCCGGCGGGAGGGATGGGGATACGCAGTATTTT. This codes for CASSLAGGRDGDTQYF.

This clone was observed a handful of times. The V and J genes are TRBV2 and TRBJ2-5; D call uncertain. The CDR3 extends over 15 amino acids. Germline CDR1 and CDR2: SNHLY and FYNNEI. V lost 1 base, J lost 2 bases, and 11 bases lay in between. CDR3 region: CASSEVGDLQETQYF. CDR3 nucleotide sequence: TGTGCCAGCAGTGAAGTAGGAGACCTACAAGAGACCCAGTACTTC.

CDR3 region: CASSLDPAGEQYF. CDR3 DNA sequence: TGTGCCAGCAGCTTAGATCCCGCCGGGGAGCAGTACTTC. This chain links TRBV11-3 with TRBJ2-7; D remains unclear. The CDR3 sequence is 13 residues long. CDR1 is SGHNT and CDR2 is YENEEA in the germline V gene. Trimming took 0 bases from V and 7 from J, leaving 10 bases between them.

The gene calls are TRBV11-2 and TRBJ2-1, with D unclear. From germline, CDR1 is SGHAT and CDR2 FQNNGV. Deletions cut 5 bases from V and 0 bases from J, with 14 bases between. This CDR3 has 16 amino acids. CDR3: CASSPRSVSSYNEQFF. For the CDR3, the DNA is TGTGCCAGCAGCCCCAGGTCGGTGAGCTCCTACAATGAGCAGTTCTTC.

The chain combines TRBV11-2 with TRBJ1-4, with 7 positions matching TRBD1. The CDR3 has 14 residues. Germline V gene data show CDR1 as SGHAT and CDR2 as FQNNGV. V lost 5 bases to trimming and J lost 5 bases; unmatched junction nucleotides: 5. The CDR3 loop is CASSRDRKNEKLFF. Written as DNA, the CDR3 is TGTGCCAGCAGCCGGGACAGAAAAAATGAAAAACTGTTTTTT.

The chain combines TRBV28 with TRBJ2-3; 9 bases align to TRBD2. CDR1 is MDHEN, CDR2 SYDVKM, per germline. V lost 4 bases and J lost 15; bases outside the gene matches: 5. This CDR3 has 11 amino acids. The CDR3 protein is CASSSSGRHYF. Here the CDR3 DNA reads TGTGCCAGCAGTTCGAGCGGGAGGCACTATTTT.

The V gene is TRBV29-1, the J gene TRBJ2-1; 7 positions agree with TRBD2. This CDR3 is built from 16 residues. The V and J ends lost 0 bases and 2 bases, in that order; junction bases with no gene match: 7. Germline assignment: CDR1 SQVTM and CDR2 ANQGSEA. The CDR3 DNA follows: TGCAGCGTTGAAGATCTCCAAGCGGGAACCTACAATGAGCAGTTCTTC. It codes for CSVEDLQAGTYNEQFF.

The chain links TRBV7-9 to TRBJ2-2; D not certain. V was shortened by 5 bases and J by 5 bases, with 15 bases between the two germline ends. CDR1 SEHNR and CDR2 FQNEAQ come from the germline V gene (reference sequence). The CDR3 totals 15 residues. DNA for the CDR3: TGTGCCAGCAGCCCACGACTTTCCGGAACCGGGGAGCTGTTTTTT. Its protein is CASSPRLSGTGELFF.

This clone was picked up one time. V is TRBV28 and J is TRBJ2-3; the match to TRBD2 covers 10 bases. The germline V gene encodes CDR1 MDHEN and CDR2 SYDVKM. V gave up 10 bases and J gave up 3 bases; unmatched junction bases: 13. CDR3 length: 16 amino acids. The CDR3 here is CATHLVLAGLTDTQYF. CDR3 coding DNA: TGTGCCACCCACCTAGTACTAGCGGGATTGACAGATACGCAGTATTTT.